This T cell receptor beta chain was sequenced for a study of regulatory T cells in long-lasting Graves disease. The CDR3 has 16 amino acids. The V gene's germline CDR1 is KGHSH and CDR2 LQKENI. The ends lost 8 bases at V and 3 bases at J; junction bases unmatched: 12. Both iRepertoire HTBI primers and Arm-PCR of CDR3 regions were used to build the TCR beta libraries. TCRdb called the multiplex PCR reads again in MiXCR, with one record for every CDR3 protein. The sample has 550,000 or so distinct CDR3 sequences; around 13% are singletons. As for time point: newly diagnosed GD, antithyroid drugs for less than 3 months. The TCR library used RNA extracted from PBMCs. With regard to this clonotype: This sequence may be a read error, since a much larger clone differs from it by one base.

The same sample was also studied in work on T cells in Graves' hyperthyroidism and ophthalmopathy.

This material consisted of peripheral blood mononuclear cells (PBMCs), taken at new diagnosis, from a patient treated with antithyroid drugs. The TCR sequence derives from a woman under 40 with Graves disease. The rearrangement uses TRBV18 and TRBJ1-2; 10 nucleotides align to TRBD1. CDR3 bases: TGTGCCAGCCCATCGGATGACAGGGGGCTTGACTATGGCTACACCTTC. Amino acids: CASPSDDRGLDYGYTF.